The 2 T cell receptor beta chains below come from one sample, sequenced in a study of shared clonotypes between healthy human individuals. Here immunoSEQ multiplex PCR was the method, and the copy in TCRdb shows in-frame clones only, minus some. The data contain about 2.4 million clones, over 85% of them seen just once; the ten biggest clones take up about 0.13%. Sample: naive CD4+ T cells sorted from blood. Subset: CD45RA+ positively selected. The receptors shown here come from a man between 18 and 29 years old in good health.

This clone was recorded once. V usage is TRBV18 and J usage is TRBJ1-4; D not resolved. The germline V gene encodes CDR1 KGHSH and CDR2 LQKENI. V was clipped by 1 base and J by 0 bases, with 6 bases between them. The CDR3 length is 15 residues. CDR3 amino acids: CASSPRRSTNEKLFF. CDR3 sequence (DNA): TGTGCCAGCTCACCACGCCGATCAACTAATGAAAAACTGTTTTTT.

The gene calls are TRBV6-1 and TRBJ1-1; unclear D gene. V was trimmed by 6 bases and J by 0 bases, leaving 5 bases between them. Per the germline V gene, CDR1 is MNHNS and CDR2 is SASEGT. CDR3 size: 12 residues. The CDR3 loop reads CASRGVNTEAFF. The CDR3 DNA is TGTGCCAGCAGGGGAGTGAACACTGAAGCTTTCTTT.